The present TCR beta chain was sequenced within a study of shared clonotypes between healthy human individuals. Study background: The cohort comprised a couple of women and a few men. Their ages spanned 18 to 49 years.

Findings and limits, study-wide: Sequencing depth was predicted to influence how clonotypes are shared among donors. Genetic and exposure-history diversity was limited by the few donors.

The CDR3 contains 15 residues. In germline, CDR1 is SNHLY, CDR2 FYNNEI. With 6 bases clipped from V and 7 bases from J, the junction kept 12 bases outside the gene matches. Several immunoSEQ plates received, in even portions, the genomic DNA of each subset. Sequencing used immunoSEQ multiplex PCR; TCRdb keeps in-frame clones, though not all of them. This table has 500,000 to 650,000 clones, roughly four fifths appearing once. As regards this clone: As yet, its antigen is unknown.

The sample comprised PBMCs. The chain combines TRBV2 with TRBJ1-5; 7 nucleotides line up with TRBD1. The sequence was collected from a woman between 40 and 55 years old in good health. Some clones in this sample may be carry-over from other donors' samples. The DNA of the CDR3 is TGTGCCAGCAGCCCAGTTGGGGGACAGAGGCAGCCCCAGCATTTT. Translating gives CASSPVGGQRQPQHF.